This TCR beta chain was identified in a study of blood T cell repertoires in COVID-19. Patients at the Seattle site were enrolled during active infection and followed longitudinally. The V end was cut by 7 bases, the J end by 4 bases, with 13 bases between. This CDR3 has 14 amino acids. CDR1 and CDR2 (germline): SGHNT, YENEEA. Here immunoSEQ multiplex PCR was the method, and the copy in TCRdb shows in-frame clones only, minus some. The data show a few hundred thousand clones, with around 87% seen just once and 2.1% held by the top ten. The clonotype originates from a woman aged 60-70 years with COVID-19, enrolled during active disease. The chain couples TRBV11-3 to TRBJ2-2; weak D call: TRBD1 (6 bases). The specimen sequenced was peripheral blood. The CDR3 coding sequence is TGTGCCAGCACCGAAAGCAGGGGCACCGGGGAGCTGTTTTTT. Its translation is CASTESRGTGELFF.